This T cell receptor beta chain was recovered during a study of blood T cell repertoires in COVID-19 (TCRdb year 2020). About the study as a whole: Samples from collaborators originated in the United States, Italy and Spain and spanned both the acute and convalescent phases of COVID-19. Samples came from the ongoing ImmuneRACE study (first 160 participants) plus 1,254 subjects from 6 global collaborators. A freely available public database, intended as a resource for researchers studying the immune response to SARS-CoV-2, is where the repertoires were released. Subjects who had been exposed to COVID-19, were actively infected with it, or had recovered from it provided the deeply sampled blood TCRbeta repertoires that made up the dataset. The material from the prospective study consisted of cDNA or gDNA derived from T cells, B-cell-depleted T cells, or PBMCs. Where HLA class I and class II types were available, the types were taken from metadata supplied by the sample provider, not from assay-based typing. Nearly every sample came with metadata listing a de-identified subject ID, COVID-19 status, age in years and sex.

As for this clone: Its antigen is currently not known. The sample holds no much larger clone one base away, and base qualities are not on file.

The investigation overall reported the following: How much clinical and demographic metadata was included differed by source and by participant, and the metadata was provided uncurated.

Whole blood was collected in K2EDTA tubes by collaborating institutions according to the institutions' own protocols. Collaborator samples were shipped for TCRbeta analysis as frozen whole blood, isolated PBMCs, or DNA extracted from either sample type. TCRbeta CDR3 regions were amplified from genomic DNA using the immunoSEQ Assay, a bias-controlled multiplex PCR. The authors' pipeline ran thus. The number of nucleated cells in each sample was estimated by amplification of reference gene primers within the assay. Sequence reads were collapsed and filtered to measure the absolute abundance of every unique TCRbeta CDR3 rearrangement. For each sample, productive Simpson clonality was calculated as the square root of Simpson's diversity index across productive rearrangements. TCRdb's version of the immuneACCESS table is confined to in-frame rearrangements and falls short of the full clone set. An unresolved V gene accounts for under half of the shortfall where checked; the remainder is of unknown origin. Clonal size and the V and J genes are those of that table, whereas D and trimming came from the DNA. The table for this sample lists under 150,000 clones; roughly 77% of them were counted only once. About 3.9% of the sample is in the top ten clones.

Sequencing used peripheral blood. The TCR was taken from a man aged 55 to 70 with acute or convalescent COVID-19.

The nucleotides are TGTGCCAGCAGTGCCGGGAGTCCCCGCCCCTCGAGCTCCTACAATGAGCAGTTCTTC. Its product reads: CASSAGSPRPSSSYNEQFF. The rearrangement combines TRBV6-1 with TRBJ2-1; the D region possibly corresponds to TRBD2 (6 bases align). The V end loses 4 bases and the J end loses 0 bases, and a stretch of 22 bases separates them. Based on the germline V gene, the CDR1 and CDR2 sequences are MNHNS and SASEGT. There are 19 amino acids in the CDR3, from cysteine to phenylalanine inclusive. Only CDR3 DNA is held: 57 bases, read in frame from base 1.